This T cell receptor (beta chain) derives from a study of technical replicates of blood from a few donors. The CDR3 has 12 amino acids. V lost 4 bases to trimming and J lost 6 bases; unmatched junction nucleotides: 2. CDR1 SEHNR and CDR2 FQNEAQ come from the germline V gene (reference sequence). Data came from immunoSEQ multiplex PCR; TCRdb stores just in-frame clones and leaves some out. The table shows about 81,000 clones, with approximately 97% occurring only once. This clone was recorded only once. The chain combines TRBV7-9 with TRBJ1-1, with 7 bases that match TRBD1. The origin of this receptor is a human donor in good health. The sequencing sample was made of T cells isolated from PBMCs. CDR3 in amino acids: CASSSGTAEAFF. CDR3 nucleotide sequence: TGTGCCAGCAGCTCAGGGACAGCTGAAGCTTTCTTT.